The text below deals with one T cell receptor (beta chain). The antigen is unknown. The data stem from a study of shared clonotypes between healthy human individuals. HIV-negative, healthy adults without recent acute infections or vaccinations were the donors. Nashville, Tennessee was home to all donors, who were Caucasian adults. Measured with immunoSEQ multiplex PCR; TCRdb has only the in-frame clones, and not every one. The sample consists of approximately 2.5 million clones, approximately 90% of them appearing once. This CDR3 has 15 amino acids. Germline values: CDR1 LGHNA, CDR2 YNFKEQ. Unmatched junction bases numbered 7, after V lost 3 bases and J lost 4 bases. Study outcomes and limitations: Clonotype sharing among the donors was expected to vary with sequencing depth.

Source material: naive CD4+ T cells sorted from blood. The sample's subset: CD45RA+ positively selected. The chain links TRBV4-2 to TRBJ2-7; 9 bases align to TRBD1. This TCR came from a young man in good health. For the CDR3, the DNA is TGTGCCAGCAGCCAGATGGGACAGGGCCGGTACGAGCAGTACTTC. Its translation is CASSQMGQGRYEQYF.